These 16 T cell receptor beta chains originate from one sample sequenced in a study of PD-L1 blockade in urothelial cancer. The protocol was immunoSEQ multiplex PCR, while the TCRdb copy is restricted to in-frame clones and leaves out a portion. Of about 84,000 clones in the sample, 90% to 95% were seen once. Here the sequenced sample was PBMCs, taken around atezolizumab (anti-PD-L1) treatment. The receptors were gathered from a man aged 60 to 75 with urothelial cancer.

V gene TRBV18 combines with J gene TRBJ2-2, with D uncertain. The germline CDR1 and CDR2 sequences are KGHSH and LQKENI. This CDR3 comprises 14 residues. Trimming pared 4 bases from V and 1 base from J, leaving 7 bases between. CDR3 DNA sequence: TGTGCCAGCTCACTCCGACAGAACACCGGGGAGCTGTTTTTT. It codes for CASSLRQNTGELFF.

This clone was observed once. The genes are TRBV10-1 and TRBJ2-3, with D possibly being TRBD2 (6 bases). V gave up 3 bases and J gave up 11 bases, with 18 bases separating them. The CDR3 covers 14 residues. Germline-derived CDR1 and CDR2 are WNHNN and SYGVQD (reference sequence). The CDR3 region has the DNA TGCGCCAGCAGTGAATCGCCTCGGGGGATCCAGCAGTATTTT. Translation gives CASSESPRGIQQYF.

The genes are TRBV7-6 and TRBJ1-5; D possibly corresponds to TRBD1 (5 bases). The ends were cut back, 4 bases at V and 0 bases at J, with 19 bases in the middle. This CDR3 is 18 amino acids long. CDR1 and CDR2 from the germline V gene are SGHVS and FNYEAQ. The CDR3 spells CASSSLFPSGDSNQPQHF. DNA for the CDR3: TGTGCCAGCAGCTCATTGTTTCCGTCGGGGGATAGCAATCAGCCCCAGCATTTT.

The gene calls are TRBV7-2 and TRBJ2-1; TRBD2 agrees at 8 bases. CDR3 length equals 18 residues. The V gene end was trimmed by 3 bases and the J gene end by 3 bases; junction bases not matched to a gene: 13. Germline lookup yields CDR1 SGHTA and CDR2 FQGNSA. This CDR3 reads CASSLGAGSGRLYNEQFF. CDR3 sequence (DNA): TGTGCCAGCAGCTTGGGGGCAGGAAGCGGGAGACTCTACAATGAGCAGTTCTTC.

J is TRBJ1-5 and V is TRBV6-1; possible D gene TRBD1, 6 bases. V gave up 1 base and J gave up 7 bases, with 14 bases separating them. There are 15 residues in the CDR3. Germline loops: CDR1 MNHNS, CDR2 SASEGT. The CDR3 coding sequence is TGTGCCAGCAGTGAAGGAGGGGGGGGAATGCAGCCCCAGCATTTT. It specifies CASSEGGGGMQPQHF.

The chain has TRBV5-1 and TRBJ2-5; D unclear. CDR1 is SGHRS, CDR2 YFSETQ, per germline. V lost 0 bases to trimming and J lost 1 base, with 13 bases between them. The CDR3 loop spans 16 amino acids. The CDR3 DNA is TGCGCCAGCAGCTTGGACAGACGCCTGGTCCAAGAGACCCAGTACTTC. As protein: CASSLDRRLVQETQYF.

The chain couples TRBV18 to TRBJ2-1, with D possibly TRBD1 on 5 matching bases. This CDR3 has 16 residues. V gave up 3 bases and J gave up 0 bases, with 12 bases separating them. Germline loops: CDR1 KGHSH, CDR2 LQKENI. The CDR3 DNA is TGTGCCAGCTCACCCGGACACCCGAGCTCCTACAATGAGCAGTTCTTC. Protein: CASSPGHPSSYNEQFF. Filled out from reference TRBV18 and TRBJ2-1, the complete variable domain reads NAGVMQNPRHLVRRRGQEARLRCSPMKGHSHVYWYRQLPEEGLKFMVYLQKENIIDESGMPKERFSAEFPKEGPSILRIQQVVRGDSAAYFCASSPGHPSSYNEQFFGPGTRLTVL.

The V gene is TRBV6-5, the J gene TRBJ1-4, with 11 bases that match TRBD1. The J segment lost 8 bases and the V segment lost 6 bases, leaving 8 bases of the junction unmatched. Germline CDR1 reads MNHEY; CDR2 reads SVGAGI. The CDR3 loop spans 15 amino acids. For the CDR3, the DNA is TGTGCCAGCAGCACCTCCGGGACAGGGGGAGAAAAACTGTTTTTT. It specifies CASSTSGTGGEKLFF.

The chain joins TRBV30 to TRBJ2-1, with 9 bases matching TRBD2. This CDR3 contains 15 residues. The ends lost 0 bases at V and 5 bases at J; junction bases unmatched: 5. Germline lookup yields CDR1 GTSNPN and CDR2 SVGIG (reference sequence). CDR3 loop: CAWSVQLAGNNEQFF. CDR3 coding DNA: TGTGCCTGGAGTGTTCAGCTAGCGGGGAACAATGAGCAGTTCTTC.

The genes are TRBV5-1 and TRBJ1-6; 9 bases line up with TRBD1. Per the germline V gene, CDR1 is SGHRS and CDR2 is YFSETQ. J gave up 8 bases and V 4 bases, and 10 bases lay outside the gene matches. The CDR3 contains 16 residues. CDR3 in amino acids: CASSPSGQGGDSPLHF. Here the CDR3 DNA reads TGCGCCAGCAGCCCATCGGGACAGGGAGGAGATTCACCCCTCCACTTT.

The chain carries TRBV18 and TRBJ2-1; 13 nucleotides agree with TRBD2. J gave up 7 bases and V 4 bases, and 4 bases lay outside the gene matches. This CDR3 is 15 amino acids long. In germline, CDR1 is KGHSH, CDR2 LQKENI. The CDR3 loop reads CASSQGLAGENEQFF. The CDR3 DNA is TGTGCCAGCTCACAAGGACTAGCGGGAGAGAATGAGCAGTTCTTC.

The genes are TRBV21-1 and TRBJ2-6; no check of the table's D call, TRBD1, against the DNA was made. TRBV21-1 represents a pseudogene. The CDR3 consists of 20 residues. The DNA of the CDR3 is TGTGCCAGCAGCAAGTACCCCCCGGGACAGATGATCTCTGGGGCCAACGTCCTGACTTTC. It codes for CASSKYPPGQMISGANVLTF.

V gene TRBV7-2 combines with J gene TRBJ2-1, with 8 bases aligning to TRBD2. The junction had 7 bases not matched to a gene; V was cut back by 2 bases and J by 4 bases. The CDR3 loop spans 16 amino acids. Germline V lookup: CDR1 SGHTA, CDR2 FQGNSA. This CDR3 is CASSLTSGGMYNEQFF. The CDR3 DNA follows: TGTGCCAGCAGCTTAACGTCGGGAGGGATGTACAATGAGCAGTTCTTC.

The chain combines TRBV5-4 with TRBJ2-2, with TRBD2 as a possible D gene (6 bases). CDR3 size: 15 residues. The germline V and J ends were trimmed by 1 base and 4 bases, with 11 bases remaining between them. The germline V gene has CDR1 SGHNT and CDR2 YYREEE (reference sequence). The CDR3, as DNA: TGTGCCAGCAGCTTGAGTAGCGGAAGCACCGGGGAGCTGTTTTTT. Residues: CASSLSSGSTGELFF.

This chain joins TRBV5-6 and TRBJ1-2, with a weak D call TRBD1 (5 bases). V lost 1 base and J 2 bases, leaving 9 bases between the germline ends. The CDR3 covers 14 residues. The V gene's germline CDR1 is SGHDT and CDR2 YYEEEE. The CDR3 nucleotides are TGTGCCAGCAGCTTGTTTCAGGGAAACTATGGCTACACCTTC. It specifies CASSLFQGNYGYTF.

The CDR3 loop reads CASSLRGGGPQDTQYF. The CDR3 DNA sequence: TGTGCCAGCAGCTTAAGAGGGGGGGGGCCTCAAGATACGCAGTATTTT. The V gene is TRBV4-2, the J gene TRBJ2-3; tentative D call: TRBD2 (7 bases). V was shortened by 5 bases and J by 5 bases, with 20 bases between the two germline ends. Germline V gives CDR1 LGHNA, CDR2 YNFKEQ. The CDR3 is made up of 16 amino acids.